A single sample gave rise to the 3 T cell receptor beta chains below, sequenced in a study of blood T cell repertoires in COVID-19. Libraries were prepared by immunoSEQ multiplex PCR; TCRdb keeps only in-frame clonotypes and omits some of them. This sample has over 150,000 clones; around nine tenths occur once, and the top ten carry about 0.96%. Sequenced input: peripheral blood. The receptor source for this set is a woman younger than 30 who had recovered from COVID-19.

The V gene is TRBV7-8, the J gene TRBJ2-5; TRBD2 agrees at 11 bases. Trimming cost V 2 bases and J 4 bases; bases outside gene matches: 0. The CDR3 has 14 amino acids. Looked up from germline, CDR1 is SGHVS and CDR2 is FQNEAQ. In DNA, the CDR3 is TGTGCCAGCAGCTTACTAGCGGGGGGAGAGACCCAGTACTTC. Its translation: CASSLLAGGETQYF.

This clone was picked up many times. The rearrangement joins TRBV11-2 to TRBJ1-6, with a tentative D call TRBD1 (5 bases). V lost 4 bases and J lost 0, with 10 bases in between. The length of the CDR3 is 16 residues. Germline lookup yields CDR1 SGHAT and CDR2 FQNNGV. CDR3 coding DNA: TGTGCCAGCAGCTCAGGGCTCCGCTCCTATAATTCACCCCTCCACTTT. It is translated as CASSSGLRSYNSPLHF. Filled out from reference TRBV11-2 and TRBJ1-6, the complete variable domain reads EAGVAQSPRYKIIEKRQSVAFWCNPISGHATLYWYQQILGQGPKLLIQFQNNGVVDDSQLPKDRFSAERLKGVDSTLKIQPAKLEDSAVYLCASSSGLRSYNSPLHFGNGTRLTVT.

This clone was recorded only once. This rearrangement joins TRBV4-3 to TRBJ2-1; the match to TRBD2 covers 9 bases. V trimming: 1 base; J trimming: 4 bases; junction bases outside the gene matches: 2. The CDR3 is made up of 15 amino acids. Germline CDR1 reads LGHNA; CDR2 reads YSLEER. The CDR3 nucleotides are TGCGCCAGCAGCCAAGCGGGACTAGCTTACAATGAGCAGTTCTTC. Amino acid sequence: CASSQAGLAYNEQFF.